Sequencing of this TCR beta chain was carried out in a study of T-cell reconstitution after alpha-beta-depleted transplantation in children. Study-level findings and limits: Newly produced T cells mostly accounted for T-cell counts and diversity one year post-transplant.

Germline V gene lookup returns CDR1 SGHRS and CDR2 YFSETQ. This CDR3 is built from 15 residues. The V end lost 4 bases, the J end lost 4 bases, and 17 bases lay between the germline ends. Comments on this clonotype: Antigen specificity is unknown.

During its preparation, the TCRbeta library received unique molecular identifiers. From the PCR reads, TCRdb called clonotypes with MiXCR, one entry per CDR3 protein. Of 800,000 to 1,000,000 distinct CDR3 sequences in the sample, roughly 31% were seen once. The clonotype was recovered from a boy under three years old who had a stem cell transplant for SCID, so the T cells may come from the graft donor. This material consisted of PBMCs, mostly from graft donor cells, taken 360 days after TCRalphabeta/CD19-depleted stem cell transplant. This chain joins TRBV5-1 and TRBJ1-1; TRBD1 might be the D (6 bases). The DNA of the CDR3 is TGCGCCAGCAGCAAGATTGGGGGCAGCAGCACTGAAGCTTTCTTT. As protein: CASSKIGGSSTEAFF.